Shown below are 18 T cell receptor beta chains from a single sample sequenced in a study of T cell repertoires in cytomegalovirus infection. These receptors lack a known antigen. MiXCR, applied by TCRdb to the reads, yields one record per CDR3 protein. The data hold under 850,000 distinct CDR3 sequences, with 30% to 40% observed a single time. This specimen consisted of cultured PBMCs, obtained from culture after CMV antigen stimulation. The receptors come from a human donor in good health (CMV status not recorded). Some clones in this sample may be carry-over from other donors' samples.

This chain connects TRBV19 to TRBJ2-1; 10 nucleotides line up with TRBD2. The V segment lost 0 bases and the J segment 6 bases; nucleotides outside the gene matches: 2. Per germline, CDR1 LNHDA and CDR2 SQIVND (reference sequence). The CDR3 is 15 residues long. DNA of the CDR3: TGTGCCAGTAGTATAGACTGGACTAGCGGCAATGAGCAGTTCTTC. This encodes CASSIDWTSGNEQFF.

This clonotype was observed many times. The chain recombines TRBV7-2 with TRBJ2-7; weak D call: TRBD2 (5 bases). The CDR3 has 13 residues. Trimming left V 5 bases short and J 4 bases short, with 12 bases between. Germline CDR1 reads SGHTA; CDR2 reads FQGNSA. For the CDR3, the DNA is TGTGCCAGCAGCACCCGGGGTGGATACGAGCAGTACTTC. It codes for CASSTRGGYEQYF.

This clonotype was observed many times. The V call is TRBV7-2, the J call TRBJ1-4; D not certain. Germline V gives CDR1 SGHTA, CDR2 FQGNSA. The CDR3 runs to 13 residues. V lost 2 bases, J lost 7 bases, and 8 bases lay in between. CDR3 nucleotides: TGTGCCAGCAGCTTATGGTCTGCTGAAAAACTGTTTTTT. Its translation is CASSLWSAEKLFF.

This clonotype was counted between two and nine times. V usage is TRBV4-1 and J usage is TRBJ2-1; D is unresolved. This CDR3 has 15 residues. V gave up 0 bases and J gave up 3 bases, with 9 bases separating them. Germline V gene lookup returns CDR1 MGHRA and CDR2 YSYEKL. For the CDR3, the DNA is TGCGCCAGCAGCCAAGAGCCCCGAGACTACAATGAGCAGTTCTTC. Protein product: CASSQEPRDYNEQFF.

The rearrangement links TRBV28 to TRBJ2-7; possibly TRBD1 for D (5 bases). The germline V and J ends were trimmed by 0 bases and 2 bases, with 8 bases remaining between them. Germline loops: CDR1 MDHEN, CDR2 SYDVKM. The CDR3 loop spans 14 amino acids. The CDR3 loop is CASSLWTVPYEQYF. CDR3 sequence (DNA): TGTGCCAGCAGTTTATGGACAGTACCCTACGAGCAGTACTTC.

The chain is built from TRBV27 and TRBJ2-3; TRBD2 matches at 8 bases. Germline CDR1 is MNHEY and CDR2 is SMNVEV (reference sequence). CDR3 length: 14 residues. The V and J ends lost 6 bases and 2 bases, in that order; junction bases with no gene match: 4. CDR3 sequence reads: CASRVAGNTDTQYF. CDR3 nucleotides: TGTGCCAGCAGGGTAGCGGGGAACACAGATACGCAGTATTTT.

This chain links TRBV6-1 with TRBJ1-1, with D tentatively TRBD1 (5 bases). V was cut by 8 bases and J by 0 bases, with 16 bases left in between. The CDR3 runs 15 residues. The V gene's germline CDR1 is MNHNS and CDR2 SASEGT. CDR3 in amino acids: CASGRDSLMNTEAFF. The CDR3 nucleotides read TGTGCCAGCGGAAGGGACTCGCTCATGAACACTGAAGCTTTCTTT.

This clonotype was counted a single time. The CDR3: CSVARGNRDEQYF. The CDR3 DNA follows: TGCAGCGTTGCCAGAGGTAACAGGGACGAGCAGTACTTC. V usage is TRBV29-1 and J usage is TRBJ2-7, with a tentative D call TRBD1 (6 bases). The CDR3 covers 13 residues. V was clipped by 4 bases and J by 5 bases, with 15 bases between them. Germline CDR1 is SQVTM and CDR2 is ANQGSEA.

About this clonotype itself: At one end, the junction sequence differs from germline, possibly due to a read error. This chain connects TRBV4-1 to TRBJ2-7; TRBD1 aligns across 7 bases. Germline CDR1 reads MGHRA; CDR2 reads YSYEKL. This CDR3 region has 15 residues. The CDR3 protein is CASSQGTGAAYEQYF. The CDR3 DNA sequence: TGTGCCAGCAGCCAAGGCACAGGGGCGGCCTACGAGCAGTACTTC.

V is TRBV6-2 or TRBV6-3 and J is TRBJ1-5; D perhaps matches TRBD1 (5 bases). The ends were cut back, 6 bases at V and 0 bases at J, with 18 bases in the middle. CDR1 is MNHEY and CDR2 is SVGEGT in the germline V gene. The CDR3 totals 17 residues. DNA of the CDR3: TGTGCCAGCAGCCAGCGGGGTGGACAAGATAGCAATCAGCCCCAGCATTTT. This gives the protein CASSQRGGQDSNQPQHF.

This chain joins TRBV28 and TRBJ1-4, with D hard to call. CDR3 length equals 13 residues. Trimming removed 4 bases at V and 8 bases at J, with 11 bases between. Germline V lookup: CDR1 MDHEN, CDR2 SYDVKM. The DNA for the CDR3 is TGTGCCAGCAGTTCACCCGAAAGGGAAAAACTGTTTTTT. This sequence encodes CASSSPEREKLFF. Complete variable domain (other parts from reference TRBV28 and TRBJ1-4): DVKVTQSSRYLVKRTGEKVFLECVQDMDHENMFWYRQDPGLGLRLIYFSYDVKMKEKGDIPEGYSVSREKKERFSLILESASTNQTSMYLCASSSPEREKLFFGSGTQLSVL.

This clonotype occurred many times. The J gene is TRBJ1-4, the V gene TRBV7-6; D perhaps matches TRBD1 (5 bases). This CDR3 contains 14 residues. Germline lookup yields CDR1 SGHVS and CDR2 FNYEAQ. V shed 8 bases and J shed 8 bases, with 18 bases lying between them. The CDR3 DNA is TGTGCCAGCTCCTCTGGGTACGGGGGAGAAAAACTGTTTTTT. Protein product: CASSSGYGGEKLFF.

This clonotype turned up a few times. The V call is TRBV12-3 or TRBV12-4, the J call TRBJ2-7, with D possibly being TRBD1 (6 bases). Between the trimmed V and J ends, which lost 3 bases and 2 bases, there was a span of 20 bases. This CDR3 has 17 amino acids. The CDR3 region has the DNA TGTGCCAGCAGTTTCGGAAGGACAGTTGGAACGCCCTACGAGCAGTACTTC. Its translation: CASSFGRTVGTPYEQYF.

The V and J genes are TRBV19 and TRBJ1-1; 8 bases match TRBD1. This CDR3 has 14 residues. Germline V CDR1 and CDR2: LNHDA, SQIVND (reference sequence). CDR3 amino acids: CAVSKGQGPMTAFF. In DNA form, the CDR3 reads TGTGCAGTATCAAAAGGACAGGGTCCAATGACGGCTTTCTTT.

CDR3: CASSRTGDGGQFF. The DNA for the CDR3 is TGTGCCAGCAGTAGGACAGGGGATGGGGGGCAGTTCTTC. The chain combines TRBV6-8 with TRBJ2-1, with TRBD1 matching 9 bases. The CDR3 loop spans 13 amino acids. Trimming took 5 bases from V and 12 from J; bases not matched to a gene: 8. CDR1 MNHGY and CDR2 SAAAGT come from the germline V gene.

This clonotype was seen a handful of times. The chain recombines TRBV6-5 with TRBJ2-7; 12 nucleotides match TRBD2. The CDR3 has 15 residues. Germline V gene sequence: CDR1 MNHEY, CDR2 SVGAGI. V lost 5 bases to trimming and J lost 2 bases; unmatched junction nucleotides: 4. This CDR3 reads CASSPGTSGPYEQYF. CDR3 nucleotides: TGTGCCAGCAGTCCGGGGACTAGCGGGCCCTACGAGCAGTACTTC.

This chain uses TRBV20-1 with TRBJ1-1; 7 nucleotides match TRBD1. Germline trimming cut 4 bases from V and 0 bases from J; bases unmatched to any gene: 8. CDR1 and CDR2 from the germline V gene are DFQATT and SNEGSKA (reference sequence). CDR3 length: 15 residues. Written as DNA, the CDR3 is TGCAGTGCTATAAATATCGACAGGGTGAACACTGAAGCTTTCTTT. This codes for CSAINIDRVNTEAFF.

This clonotype was counted between two and nine times. The chain employs TRBV7-2 and TRBJ2-4, with D perhaps given as TRBD1 or TRBD2 (5 bases each). Per the germline V gene, CDR1 is SGHTA and CDR2 is FQGNSA. V lost 5 bases and J 11 bases, leaving 10 bases between the germline ends. This CDR3 spans 11 amino acids. CDR3 nucleotide sequence: TGTGCCAGCAGCGGGCGAGGGGTTCAGTACTTC. Amino acids: CASSGRGVQYF.